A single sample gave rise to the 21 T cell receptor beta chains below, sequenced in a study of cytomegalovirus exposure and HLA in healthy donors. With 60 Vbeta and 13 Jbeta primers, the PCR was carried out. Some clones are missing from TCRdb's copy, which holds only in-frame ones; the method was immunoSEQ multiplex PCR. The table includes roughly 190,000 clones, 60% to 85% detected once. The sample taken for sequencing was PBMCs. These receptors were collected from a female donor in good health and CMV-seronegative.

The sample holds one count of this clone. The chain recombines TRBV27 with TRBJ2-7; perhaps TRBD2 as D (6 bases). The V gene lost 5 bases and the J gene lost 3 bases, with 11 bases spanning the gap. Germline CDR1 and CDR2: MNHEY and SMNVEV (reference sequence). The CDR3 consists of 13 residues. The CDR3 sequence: CASSPRGGYEQYF. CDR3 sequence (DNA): TGTGCCAGCAGTCCTAGGGGAGGCTACGAGCAGTACTTC.

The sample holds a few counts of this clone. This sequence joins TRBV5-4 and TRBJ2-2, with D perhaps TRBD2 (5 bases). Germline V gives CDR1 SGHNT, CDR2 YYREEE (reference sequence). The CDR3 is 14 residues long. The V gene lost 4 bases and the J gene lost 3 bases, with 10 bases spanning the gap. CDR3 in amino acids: CASSPRDHTGELFF. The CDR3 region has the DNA TGTGCCAGCAGCCCCCGGGATCACACCGGGGAGCTGTTTTTT.

The DNA of the CDR3 is TGCAGCGTTGTACGCGGGGGCACCGGGGAGCTGTTTTTT. This codes for CSVVRGGTGELFF. This chain connects TRBV29-1 to TRBJ2-2; 7 bases are shared with TRBD2. The CDR3 loop spans 13 amino acids. Germline CDR1 and CDR2: SQVTM and ANQGSEA. J gave up 4 bases and V 4 bases, and 3 bases lay outside the gene matches.

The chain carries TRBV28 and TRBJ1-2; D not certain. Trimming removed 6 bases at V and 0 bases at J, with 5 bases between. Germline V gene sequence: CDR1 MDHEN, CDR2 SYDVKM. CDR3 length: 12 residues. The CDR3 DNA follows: TGTGCCAGCAGCCCCTCTAACTATGGCTACACCTTC. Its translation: CASSPSNYGYTF.

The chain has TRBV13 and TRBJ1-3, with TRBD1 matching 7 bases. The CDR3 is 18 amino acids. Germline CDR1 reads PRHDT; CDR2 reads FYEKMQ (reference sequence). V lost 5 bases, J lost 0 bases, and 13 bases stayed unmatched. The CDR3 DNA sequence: TGTGCCAGCAGCCTAAACAGGGGCCGTAGCTCCTCTGGAAACACCATATATTTT. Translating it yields CASSLNRGRSSSGNTIYF.

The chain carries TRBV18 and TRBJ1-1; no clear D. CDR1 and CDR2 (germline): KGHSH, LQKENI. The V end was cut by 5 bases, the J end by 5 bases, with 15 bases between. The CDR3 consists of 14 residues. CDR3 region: CASSNTALGTEAFF. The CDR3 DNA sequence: TGTGCCAGCTCAAACACAGCTCTCGGTACTGAAGCTTTCTTT.

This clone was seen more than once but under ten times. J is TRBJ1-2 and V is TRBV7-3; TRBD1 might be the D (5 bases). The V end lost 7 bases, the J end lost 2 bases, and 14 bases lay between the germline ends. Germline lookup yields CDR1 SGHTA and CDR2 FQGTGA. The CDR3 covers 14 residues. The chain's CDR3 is CASTTRGGNYGYTF. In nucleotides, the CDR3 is TGTGCCAGCACAACGCGTGGGGGGAACTATGGCTACACCTTC.

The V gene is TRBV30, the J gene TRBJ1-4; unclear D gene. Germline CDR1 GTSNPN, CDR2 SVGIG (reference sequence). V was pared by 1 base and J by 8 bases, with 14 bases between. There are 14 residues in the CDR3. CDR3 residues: CAWSENRRGEKLFF. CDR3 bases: TGTGCCTGGAGTGAAAACCGACGAGGGGAAAAACTGTTTTTT.

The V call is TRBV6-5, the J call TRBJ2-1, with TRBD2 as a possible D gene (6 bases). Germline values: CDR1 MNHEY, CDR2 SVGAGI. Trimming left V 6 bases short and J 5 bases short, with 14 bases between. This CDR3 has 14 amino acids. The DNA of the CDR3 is TGTGCCAGCAGAGAGGGACTCACAAACAATGAGCAGTTCTTC. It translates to CASREGLTNNEQFF.

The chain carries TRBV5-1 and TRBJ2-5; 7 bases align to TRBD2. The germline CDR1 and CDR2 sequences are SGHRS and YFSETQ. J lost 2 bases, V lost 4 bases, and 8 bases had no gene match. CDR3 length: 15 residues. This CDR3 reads CASSQGLGSQETQYF. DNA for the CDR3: TGCGCCAGCAGCCAAGGACTAGGTTCACAAGAGACCCAGTACTTC.

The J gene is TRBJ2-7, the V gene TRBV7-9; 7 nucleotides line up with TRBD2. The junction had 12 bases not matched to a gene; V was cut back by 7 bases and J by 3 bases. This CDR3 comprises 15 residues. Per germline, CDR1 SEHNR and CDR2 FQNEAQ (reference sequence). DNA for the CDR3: TGTGCCAGCATCCAAGGGGAGGGGAGATTCTACGAGCAGTACTTC. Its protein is CASIQGEGRFYEQYF.

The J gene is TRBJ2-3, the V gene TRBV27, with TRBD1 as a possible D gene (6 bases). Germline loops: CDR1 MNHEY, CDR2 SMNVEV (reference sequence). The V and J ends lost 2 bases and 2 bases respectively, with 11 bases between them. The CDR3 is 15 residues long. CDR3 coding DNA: TGTGCCAGCAGTTTAGTGGCAGGGGACACAGATACGCAGTATTTT. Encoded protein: CASSLVAGDTDTQYF.

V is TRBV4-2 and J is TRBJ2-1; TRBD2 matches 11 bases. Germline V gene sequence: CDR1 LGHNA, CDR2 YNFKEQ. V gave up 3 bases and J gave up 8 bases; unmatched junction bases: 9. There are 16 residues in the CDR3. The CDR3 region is CASSQMTSGILDEQFF. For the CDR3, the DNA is TGTGCCAGCAGCCAGATGACTAGCGGGATTTTAGATGAGCAGTTCTTC.

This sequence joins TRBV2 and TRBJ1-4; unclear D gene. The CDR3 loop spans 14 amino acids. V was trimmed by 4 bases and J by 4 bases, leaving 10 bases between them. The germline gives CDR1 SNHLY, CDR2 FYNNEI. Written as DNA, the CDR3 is TGTGCCAGCAGTGCACACAGCCTTAATGAAAAACTGTTTTTT. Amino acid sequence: CASSAHSLNEKLFF.

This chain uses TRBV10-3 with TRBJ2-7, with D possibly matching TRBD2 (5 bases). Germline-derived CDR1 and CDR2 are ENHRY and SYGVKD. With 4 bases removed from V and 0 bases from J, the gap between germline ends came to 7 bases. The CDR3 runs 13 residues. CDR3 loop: CAISGADSYEQYF. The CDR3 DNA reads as TGTGCCATCAGTGGAGCGGACTCCTACGAGCAGTACTTC.

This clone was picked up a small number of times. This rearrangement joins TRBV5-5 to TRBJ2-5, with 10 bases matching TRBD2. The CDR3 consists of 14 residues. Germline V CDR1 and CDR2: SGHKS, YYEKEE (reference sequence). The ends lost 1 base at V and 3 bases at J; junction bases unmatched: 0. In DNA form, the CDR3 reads TGTGCCAGCAGCTTGACTAGCGGGGAAGAGACCCAGTACTTC. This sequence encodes CASSLTSGEETQYF.

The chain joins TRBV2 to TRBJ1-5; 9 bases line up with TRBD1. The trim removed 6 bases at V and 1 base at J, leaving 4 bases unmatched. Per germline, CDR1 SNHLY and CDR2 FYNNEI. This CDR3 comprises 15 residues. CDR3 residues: CASSRQGVSNQPQHF. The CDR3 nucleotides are TGTGCCAGCAGCAGACAGGGGGTAAGCAATCAGCCCCAGCATTTT.

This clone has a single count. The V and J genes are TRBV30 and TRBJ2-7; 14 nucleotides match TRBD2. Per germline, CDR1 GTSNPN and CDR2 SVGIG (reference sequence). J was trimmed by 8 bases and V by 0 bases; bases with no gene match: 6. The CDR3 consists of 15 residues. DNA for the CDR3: TGTGCCTGGAGTGTAAGGGGACTAGCGGGGGCCAAGCAGTACTTC. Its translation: CAWSVRGLAGAKQYF.

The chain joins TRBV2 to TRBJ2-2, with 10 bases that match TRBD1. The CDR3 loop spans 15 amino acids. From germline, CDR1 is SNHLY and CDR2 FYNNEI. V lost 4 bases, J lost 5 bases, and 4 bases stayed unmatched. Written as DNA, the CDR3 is TGTGCCAGCAGTGGTGACAGGGGGCTAACCGGGGAGCTGTTTTTT. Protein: CASSGDRGLTGELFF.

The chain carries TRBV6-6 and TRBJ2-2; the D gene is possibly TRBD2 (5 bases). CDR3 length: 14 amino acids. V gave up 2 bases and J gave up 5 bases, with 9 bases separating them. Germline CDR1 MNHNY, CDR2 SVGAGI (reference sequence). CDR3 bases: TGTGCCAGCAGTTACGGGAGCGAGACCGGGGAGCTGTTTTTT. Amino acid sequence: CASSYGSETGELFF.

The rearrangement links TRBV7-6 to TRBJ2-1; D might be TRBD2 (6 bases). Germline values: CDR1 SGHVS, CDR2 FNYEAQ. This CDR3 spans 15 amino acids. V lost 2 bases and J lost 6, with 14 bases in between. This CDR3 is CASSLSGDVSNEQFF. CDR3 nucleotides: TGTGCCAGCAGCTTATCGGGGGATGTTAGCAATGAGCAGTTCTTC.